These T cell receptor beta chains were read from a single sample in a study of T cells in Graves' hyperthyroidism and ophthalmopathy. TCRdb re-analysed the multiplex PCR reads in MiXCR, keeping a single row per CDR3 protein. The sample yields fewer than 550,000 distinct CDR3 sequences, 24% seen once. The sequenced material came from blood. The source of these receptors is a woman between 25 and 40 years old with Graves' ophthalmopathy. CDR3s include the opening cysteine and the closing phenylalanine or tryptophan. The D gene is left open where the match is weak. Clone sizes are given selectively: once, few, many, or a class where the clone is expanded.

j_call d_call v_call clone_size cdr3_nt cdr3_aa
TRBJ2-5 TRBD1 TRBV20-1 NA TGCAGTGCTAGAGTGGGACAGGGGGCATCAGAGACCCAGTACTTC CSARVGQGASETQYF
TRBJ2-7 NA TRBV24-1 many TGTGCCACCACCCCCTCTCAGGGCCGGAAACTCTACGAGCAGTACTTC CATTPSQGRKLYEQYF
TRBJ2-5 NA TRBV7-2 many TGTGCCAGCAGCTTAATGGGTCAGGGTCAAGAGACCCAGTACTTC CASSLMGQGQETQYF
TRBJ2-7 NA TRBV29-1 NA TGCAGCGTTCACGTACAGGGAGGATCCTACGAGCAGTACTTC CSVHVQGGSYEQYF
TRBJ1-1 NA TRBV6-1 NA TGTGCCAGCAGTGAACAGGAAGGGGCCACTGAAGCTTTCTTT CASSEQEGATEAFF
TRBJ2-7 TRBD2 TRBV20-1 NA TGCAGTGCTAGAGGGCCGGGACTAACGACGTCCTACGAGCAGTACTTC CSARGPGLTTSYEQYF
TRBJ2-7 TRBD2 TRBV20-1 NA TGCAGTGCTCTCCGGACTAGCGGAGCCTACGAGCAGTACTTC CSALRTSGAYEQYF
TRBJ1-2 NA TRBV19 many TGTGCCAGTAGTATCGGAGGGAGCTATGGCTACACCTTC CASSIGGSYGYTF
TRBJ2-7 TRBD1 TRBV12-3/TRBV12-4 NA TGTGCCAGCAGTTTCATAGGGGGCAAAGGCGAGCAGTACTTC CASSFIGGKGEQYF
TRBJ2-2 TRBD1 TRBV10-3 NA TGTGCCATCAGTGGAAGGACAGGGGGCGGCACCGGGGAGCTGTTTTTT CAISGRTGGGTGELFF
TRBJ2-1 TRBD1 TRBV28 few TGTGCCACCTGGGACAGGGGTCTTTTCCATGAGCAGTTCTTC CATWDRGLFHEQFF
TRBJ2-7 NA TRBV7-2 many TGTGCCAGCACCCGGACTGGAGCCTACGAGCAGTACTTC CASTRTGAYEQYF
TRBJ1-1 NA TRBV12-3/TRBV12-4 many TGTGCCAGCAGTTTACAATCCCTGGGGACTGAAGCTTTCTTT CASSLQSLGTEAFF
TRBJ2-2 TRBD1 TRBV12-3/TRBV12-4 many TGTGCCAGCAGCATGACAGGGTGGGACACCGGGGAGCCGTTTTTT CASSMTGWDTGEPFF
TRBJ1-1 NA TRBV28 many TGTGCCAGCAGTTTAAAGGTATGGGAAGGGGACACTGAAGCTTTCTTT CASSLKVWEGDTEAFF
TRBJ2-7 NA TRBV27 many TGTGCCAGCAGTTTAGGGGGCTCAGGCTACGAGCAGTACTTC CASSLGGSGYEQYF
TRBJ1-2 NA TRBV20-1 many TGCAGTGCTAGCAAGAGACAGATGGCTGATAGCTACACCTTC CSASKRQMADSYTF
TRBJ1-5 NA TRBV27 many TGTGCCAGCAACGACAGATATAGCAATCAGCCCCAGCATTTT CASNDRYSNQPQHF
TRBJ1-2 TRBD1 TRBV7-9 many TGTGCCAGCAGCTCGGGACAGGGCTACACCTTC CASSSGQGYTF
TRBJ2-7 NA TRBV19 few TGTGCCAGTAGCTTCTTGCCGGACAGAGCCTACGAGCAGTACTTC CASSFLPDRAYEQYF
TRBJ1-1 NA TRBV24-1 many TGTGCCACCAGTGGCATGCGGGACACTGAAGCTTTCTTT CATSGMRDTEAFF
TRBJ1-1 NA TRBV12-5 NA TGTGCTAGGCCGAACACTGAAGCTTTCTTT CARPNTEAFF
TRBJ2-5 TRBD2 TRBV7-3 few TGTGCCAGCAGCTCCGGGACTAGCGGGACCGGAGAGACCCAGTACTTC CASSSGTSGTGETQYF
TRBJ1-3 NA TRBV11-1 NA TGTGCCAGCAGCCGACGTGGGTCGCAGGACTCTGGAAACACCATATATTTT CASSRRGSQDSGNTIYF
TRBJ2-7 TRBD1 TRBV12-3/TRBV12-4 NA TGTGCCAGCAGTTTTCCGGGACAGGGTTACGAGCAGTACTTC CASSFPGQGYEQYF
TRBJ2-7 TRBD2 TRBV12-3/TRBV12-4 many TGTGCCAGCCGGGGACTAGCGGGAACCTCCTACGAGCAGTACTTC CASRGLAGTSYEQYF
TRBJ1-2 NA TRBV6-5 NA TGTGCCAGCAGTTACGGGCCGGGGGATGATGGCTACACCTTC CASSYGPGDDGYTF
TRBJ1-5 NA TRBV13 NA TGTGCCAGCAGCTTAGGGGGGCAGGCGGACGATCAGCCCCAGCATTTT CASSLGGQADDQPQHF
TRBJ2-7 TRBD2 TRBV9 many TGTGCCAGCAGCGGTAGCGGGGCCTCCTACGAGCAGTACTTC CASSGSGASYEQYF
TRBJ2-7 NA TRBV20-1 many TGCAGTGCCGGAAGAGGGCAGGGCCACGAGCAGTACTTC CSAGRGQGHEQYF
TRBJ2-7 TRBD1 TRBV6-1 many TGTGCCAGCAGTGAAGTAGGACAGGGTGTCGGCGAGCAGTACTTC CASSEVGQGVGEQYF